Listed here are 12 T cell receptor beta chains from one sample, sequenced in a study of blood T cell repertoires in COVID-19. Sequenced by immunoSEQ multiplex PCR; TCRdb stores in-frame clones only, minus some. The sample contains 88,000 or so clones, around nine tenths of which appear only once. The sample taken for sequencing was peripheral blood. These receptors all come from a man in his fifties or sixties with acute or convalescent COVID-19.

The chain is built from TRBV19 and TRBJ1-1, with D maybe TRBD1 (6 bases). Germline loops: CDR1 LNHDA, CDR2 SQIVND (reference sequence). This CDR3 region has 14 residues. Trimming removed 1 base at V and 8 bases at J, with 14 bases between. The CDR3 nucleotides are TGTGCCAGTAGTATAGGCGGAGTTGGACAGGAAGCTTTCTTT. It translates to CASSIGGVGQEAFF. The complete variable domain, with remaining parts taken from reference TRBV19 and TRBJ1-1, reads DGGITQSPKYLFRKEGQNVTLSCEQNLNHDAMYWYRQDPGQGLRLIYYSQIVNDFQKGDIAEGYSVSREKKESFPLTVTSAQKNPTAFYLCASSIGGVGQEAFFGQGTRLTVV.

About this clone itself: Different DNA sequences within this sample yield the same CDR3. V and J are TRBV5-6 and TRBJ2-1; D is uncertain. Germline V CDR1 and CDR2: SGHDT, YYEEEE. The CDR3 length is 13 residues. V lost 0 bases and J 4 bases, leaving 5 bases between the germline ends. The CDR3, as DNA: TGTGCCAGCAGCTTGGACAGATACAATGAGCAGTTCTTC. It translates to CASSLDRYNEQFF.

This rearrangement joins TRBV30 to TRBJ1-2, with TRBD1 as a possible D gene (6 bases). The V end was cut by 5 bases, the J end by 7 bases, with 23 bases between. Germline V gives CDR1 GTSNPN, CDR2 SVGIG (reference sequence). This CDR3 spans 15 amino acids. CDR3 region: CAWRGRGGKTLGYTF. The CDR3 DNA follows: TGTGCCTGGCGAGGCAGGGGAGGGAAAACGCTTGGCTACACCTTC.

This clone was seen more than once but under ten times. The rearrangement links TRBV3-1 (or the pseudogene TRBV3-2) to TRBJ1-5; 11 nucleotides line up with TRBD1. The CDR3 loop spans 15 amino acids. The trim removed 6 bases at V and 4 bases at J, leaving 5 bases unmatched. Per the germline V gene, CDR1 is LGHDT and CDR2 is YNNKEL (reference sequence). The CDR3 sequence is CASSLGTGGNQPQHF. CDR3 nucleotide sequence: TGTGCCAGCAGTTTAGGGACAGGGGGGAATCAGCCCCAGCATTTT.

V gene TRBV6-5 combines with J gene TRBJ1-1; the D is unclear. The CDR3 sequence is 13 residues long. With 8 bases removed from V and 5 bases from J, the gap between germline ends came to 15 bases. Germline assignment: CDR1 MNHEY and CDR2 SVGAGI. The CDR3 DNA sequence: TGTGCCAGCCTCGCGTCGGGTGATACTGAAGCTTTCTTT. This sequence encodes CASLASGDTEAFF.

The chain has TRBV9 and TRBJ2-7; D unclear. CDR3 length: 13 amino acids. CDR1 and CDR2 from the germline V gene are SGDLS and YYNGEE. V lost 1 base, J lost 7 bases, and 12 bases lay in between. DNA for the CDR3: TGTGCCAGCAGCGTACGCGTTCTCGGGGAGCAGTACTTC. It codes for CASSVRVLGEQYF.

The DNA for the CDR3 is TGTGCCAGCAGCTTCCTCATGGCCGAAGCTTTCTTT. This codes for CASSFLMAEAFF. This chain links TRBV13 with TRBJ1-1; D unclear. Germline V CDR1 and CDR2: PRHDT, FYEKMQ (reference sequence). This CDR3 contains 12 residues. With 3 bases removed from V and 8 bases from J, the gap between germline ends came to 10 bases.

The chain links TRBV6-6 to TRBJ1-3, with 8 bases lining up with TRBD1. Germline V CDR1 and CDR2: MNHNY, SVGAGI (reference sequence). CDR3 length: 15 residues. The trim removed 2 bases at V and 6 bases at J, leaving 6 bases unmatched. The CDR3 nucleotides read TGTGCCAGCAGTTACACCGGACAGGGTGTAAACACCATATATTTT. This sequence encodes CASSYTGQGVNTIYF.

The rearrangement uses TRBV18 and TRBJ2-2; TRBD2 matches at 7 bases. The CDR3 is 15 residues long. Germline lookup yields CDR1 KGHSH and CDR2 LQKENI. V dropped 2 bases and J dropped 8; count of bases not matched to a gene: 8. CDR3 in DNA: TGTGCCAGCTCACCAGCCCTAGCGGCACTGGGGGAGCTGTTTTTT. This codes for CASSPALAALGELFF.

The V call is TRBV18, the J call TRBJ2-7; 8 bases align to TRBD2. CDR3 size: 14 residues. Germline V gene sequence: CDR1 KGHSH, CDR2 LQKENI. The trim removed 6 bases at V and 0 bases at J, leaving 4 bases unmatched. The CDR3 here is CASSPGGTSYEQYF. CDR3 sequence (DNA): TGTGCCAGCTCCCCGGGGGGGACCTCCTACGAGCAGTACTTC.

This chain connects TRBV6-2 or TRBV6-3 to TRBJ1-2; D not certain. The CDR3 runs 15 residues. Germline V lookup: CDR1 MNHEY, CDR2 SVGEGT. V was trimmed by 6 bases and J by 1 base, leaving 15 bases between them. CDR3 nucleotide sequence: TGTGCCAGCAGCTCCCAAACAGAGATTAACTATGGCTACACCTTC. Its protein product is CASSSQTEINYGYTF.

V usage is TRBV5-6 and J usage is TRBJ1-2; D perhaps matches TRBD1 (6 bases). The V end lost 7 bases, the J end lost 5 bases, and 15 bases lay between the germline ends. The CDR3 consists of 13 residues. CDR1 SGHDT and CDR2 YYEEEE come from the germline V gene. Written as DNA, the CDR3 is TGTGCCAGCCTCGGCAGGGGCAGTTATGGCTACACCTTC. Translating gives CASLGRGSYGYTF.